This is a list of T cell receptor beta chains from one sample in a study of blood T cells in healthy people across ages. A single record per CDR3 protein comes from TCRdb applying MiXCR to the 5' RACE reads. The sample consists of around 1.1 million distinct CDR3 sequences, 30% to 40% of them appearing once. The sample was blood. Every receptor here comes from a man aged 18 to 30 in good health. The CDR3 runs from the conserved cysteine through the conserved F or W. A D gene is named only where the DNA matches it firmly. Size values are once, few and many counts, or a class for expanded clones, and some rows have none.

J,V,size,D,CDR3,DNA
TRBJ1-1,TRBV4-3,NA,NA,CASSEVGEDTEAFF,TGCGCCAGCAGCGAAGTGGGAGAGGACACTGAAGCTTTCTTT
TRBJ1-4,TRBV5-1,few,NA,CASSESGPVNEKLFF,TGCGCCAGCAGTGAGTCGGGACCGGTTAATGAAAAACTGTTTTTT
TRBJ2-4,TRBV4-2,NA,TRBD2,CASSQEHSSGVAKNIQYF,TGTGCCAGCAGCCAAGAACACTCTAGCGGGGTAGCCAAAAACATTCAGTACTTC
TRBJ1-2,TRBV4-3,few,TRBD1,CASSQNTGANINYGYTF,TGCGCCAGCAGCCAAAATACAGGGGCCAATATCAACTATGGCTACACCTTC
TRBJ1-1,TRBV7-2,NA,NA,CASSLGTAKNTEAFF,TGTGCCAGCAGCTTAGGGACAGCGAAGAACACTGAAGCTTTCTTT
TRBJ2-1,TRBV7-9,few,NA,CASSITRDPYNEQFF,TGTGCCAGTAGCATCACCAGGGATCCCTACAATGAGCAGTTCTTC
TRBJ1-5,TRBV6-6,NA,NA,CASSRGGLSNQPQHF,TGTGCCAGCAGTCGGGGGGGGCTGAGCAATCAGCCCCAGCATTTT
TRBJ2-5,TRBV7-2,few,NA,CASSLNMGPQETQYF,TGTGCCAGCAGCTTAAATATGGGGCCCCAAGAGACCCAGTACTTC
TRBJ2-3,TRBV20-1,NA,NA,CSALTAGHGTDTQYF,TGCAGTGCTCTTACGGCAGGGCATGGCACAGATACGCAGTATTTT
TRBJ1-1,TRBV4-3,NA,NA,CASSQEARETEAFF,TGCGCCAGCAGCCAAGAAGCAAGGGAGACTGAAGCTTTCTTT
TRBJ2-3,TRBV25-1,many,NA,CASSEYRSTDTQYF,TGTGCCAGCAGTGAATACCGATCGACAGATACGCAGTATTTT
TRBJ2-1,TRBV24-1,NA,NA,CATSSRDSPRGQFF,TGTGCCACCAGTAGCCGCGACAGCCCTCGTGGGCAGTTCTTC
TRBJ2-2,TRBV11-2,NA,NA,CASSPSLSELFF,TGTGCCAGCAGCCCCTCCCTTTCGGAGCTGTTTTTT
TRBJ1-1,TRBV7-8,NA,NA,CASTGSGTRRTEAFF,TGTGCCAGCACTGGGTCCGGGACTCGAAGGACTGAAGCTTTCTTT
TRBJ1-6,TRBV5-1,NA,NA,CASSLNWGNSPLHF,TGCGCCAGCAGCTTGAATTGGGGAAATTCACCCCTCCACTTT
TRBJ1-1,TRBV7-3,NA,NA,CASSLGTESEAFF,TGTGCCAGCAGCTTAGGGACCGAGTCTGAAGCTTTCTTT
TRBJ1-4,TRBV4-3,many,NA,CASSPGSGKLFF,TGCGCCAGCAGCCCAGGAAGCGGGAAACTGTTTTTT